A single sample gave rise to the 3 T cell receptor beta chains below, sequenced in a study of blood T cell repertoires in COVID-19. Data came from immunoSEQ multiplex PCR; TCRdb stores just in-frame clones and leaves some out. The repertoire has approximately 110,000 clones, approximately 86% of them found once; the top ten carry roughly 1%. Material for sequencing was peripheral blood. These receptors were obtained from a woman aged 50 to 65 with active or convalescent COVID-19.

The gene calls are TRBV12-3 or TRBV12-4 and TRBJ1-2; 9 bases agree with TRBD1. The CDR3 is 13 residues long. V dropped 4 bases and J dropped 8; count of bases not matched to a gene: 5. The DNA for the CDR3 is TGTGCCAGCAGTTCCGGGACAGGGACGGGCTACACCTTC. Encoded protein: CASSSGTGTGYTF.

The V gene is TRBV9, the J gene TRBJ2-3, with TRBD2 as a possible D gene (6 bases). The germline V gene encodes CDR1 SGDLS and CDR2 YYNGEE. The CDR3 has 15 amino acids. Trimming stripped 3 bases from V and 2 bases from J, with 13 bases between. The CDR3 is CASSDREHSTDTQYF. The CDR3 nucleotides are TGTGCCAGCAGCGACCGGGAGCATTCCACAGATACGCAGTATTTT.

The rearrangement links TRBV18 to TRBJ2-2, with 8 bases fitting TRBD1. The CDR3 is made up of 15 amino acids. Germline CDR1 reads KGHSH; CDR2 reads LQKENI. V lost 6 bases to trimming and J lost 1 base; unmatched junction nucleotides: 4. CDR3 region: CASSLGTGNTGELFF. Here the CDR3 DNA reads TGTGCCAGCTCTTTGGGGACAGGGAACACCGGGGAGCTGTTTTTT. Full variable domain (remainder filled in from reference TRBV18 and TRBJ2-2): NAGVMQNPRHLVRRRGQEARLRCSPMKGHSHVYWYRQLPEEGLKFMVYLQKENIIDESGMPKERFSAEFPKEGPSILRIQQVVRGDSAAYFCASSLGTGNTGELFFGEGSRLTVL.